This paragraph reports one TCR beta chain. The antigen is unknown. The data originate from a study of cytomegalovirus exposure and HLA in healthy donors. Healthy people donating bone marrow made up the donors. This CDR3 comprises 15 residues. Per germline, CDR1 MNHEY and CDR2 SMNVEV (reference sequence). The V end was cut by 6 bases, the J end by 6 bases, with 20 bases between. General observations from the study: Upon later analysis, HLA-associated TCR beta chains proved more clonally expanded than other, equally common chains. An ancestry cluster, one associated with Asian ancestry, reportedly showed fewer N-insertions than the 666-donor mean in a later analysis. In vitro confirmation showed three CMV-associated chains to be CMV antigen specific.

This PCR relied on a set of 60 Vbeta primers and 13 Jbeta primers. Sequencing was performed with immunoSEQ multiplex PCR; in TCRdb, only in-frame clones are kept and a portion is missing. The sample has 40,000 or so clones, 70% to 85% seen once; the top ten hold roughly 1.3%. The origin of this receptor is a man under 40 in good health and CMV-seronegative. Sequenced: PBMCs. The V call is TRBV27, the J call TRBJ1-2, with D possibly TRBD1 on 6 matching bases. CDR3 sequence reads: CASSPLGGGANGYTF. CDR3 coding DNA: TGTGCCAGCAGCCCACTTGGGGGGGGCGCAAATGGCTACACCTTC.